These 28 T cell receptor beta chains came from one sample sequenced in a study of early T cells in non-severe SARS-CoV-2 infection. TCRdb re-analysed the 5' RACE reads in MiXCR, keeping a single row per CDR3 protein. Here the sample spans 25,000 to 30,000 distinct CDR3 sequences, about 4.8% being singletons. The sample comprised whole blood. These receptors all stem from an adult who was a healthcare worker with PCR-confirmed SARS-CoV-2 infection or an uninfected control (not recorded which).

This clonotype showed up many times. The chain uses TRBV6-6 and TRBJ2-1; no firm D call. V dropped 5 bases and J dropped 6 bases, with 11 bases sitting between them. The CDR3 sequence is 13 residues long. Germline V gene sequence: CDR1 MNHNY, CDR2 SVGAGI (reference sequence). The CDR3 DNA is TGTGCCAGCAGTCCGACGGACCCCAATGAGCAGTTCTTC. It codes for CASSPTDPNEQFF.

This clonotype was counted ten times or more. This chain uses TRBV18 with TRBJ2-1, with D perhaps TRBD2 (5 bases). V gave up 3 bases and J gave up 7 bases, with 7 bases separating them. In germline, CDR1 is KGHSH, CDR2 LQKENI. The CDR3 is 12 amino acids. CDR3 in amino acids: CASSPGVNEQFF. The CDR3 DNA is TGTGCCAGCTCACCCGGGGTGAATGAGCAGTTCTTC. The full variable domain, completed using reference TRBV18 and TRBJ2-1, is NAGVMQNPRHLVRRRGQEARLRCSPMKGHSHVYWYRQLPEEGLKFMVYLQKENIIDESGMPKERFSAEFPKEGPSILRIQQVVRGDSAAYFCASSPGVNEQFFGPGTRLTVL.

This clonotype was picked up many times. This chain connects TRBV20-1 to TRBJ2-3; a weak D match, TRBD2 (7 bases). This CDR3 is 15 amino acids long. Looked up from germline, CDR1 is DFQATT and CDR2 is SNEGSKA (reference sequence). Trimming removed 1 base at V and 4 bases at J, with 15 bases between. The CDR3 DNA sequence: TGCAGTGCTAGAGGGACGGGGGGCGGACCAGATACGCAGTATTTT. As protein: CSARGTGGGPDTQYF.

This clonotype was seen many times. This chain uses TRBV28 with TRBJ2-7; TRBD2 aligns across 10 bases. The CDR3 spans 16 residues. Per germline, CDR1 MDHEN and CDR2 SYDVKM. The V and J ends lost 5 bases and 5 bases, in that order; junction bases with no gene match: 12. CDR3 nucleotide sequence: TGTGCCAGCAGTGAAGCCGGGACTAGCGCTTGGAACGAGCAGTACTTC. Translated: CASSEAGTSAWNEQYF.

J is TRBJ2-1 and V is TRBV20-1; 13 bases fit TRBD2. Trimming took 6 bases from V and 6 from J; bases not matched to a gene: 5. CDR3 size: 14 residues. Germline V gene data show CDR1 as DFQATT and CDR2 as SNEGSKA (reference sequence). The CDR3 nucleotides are TGCAGTGCCAGGGGACTAGCGGGGTTCAATGAGCAGTTCTTC. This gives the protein CSARGLAGFNEQFF.

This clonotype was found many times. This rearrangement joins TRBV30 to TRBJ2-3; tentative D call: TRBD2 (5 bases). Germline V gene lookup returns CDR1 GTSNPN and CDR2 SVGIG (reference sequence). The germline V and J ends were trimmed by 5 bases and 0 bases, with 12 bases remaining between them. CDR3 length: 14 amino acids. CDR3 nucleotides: TGTGCCTGGGGCCCGGGGTTAAGCACAGATACGCAGTATTTT. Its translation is CAWGPGLSTDTQYF.

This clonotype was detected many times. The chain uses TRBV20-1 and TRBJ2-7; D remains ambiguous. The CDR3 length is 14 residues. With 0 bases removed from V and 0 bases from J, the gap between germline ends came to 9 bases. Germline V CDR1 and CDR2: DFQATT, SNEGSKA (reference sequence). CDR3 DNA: TGCAGTGCTAGAGATTTGGGAAACTCCTACGAGCAGTACTTC. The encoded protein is CSARDLGNSYEQYF.

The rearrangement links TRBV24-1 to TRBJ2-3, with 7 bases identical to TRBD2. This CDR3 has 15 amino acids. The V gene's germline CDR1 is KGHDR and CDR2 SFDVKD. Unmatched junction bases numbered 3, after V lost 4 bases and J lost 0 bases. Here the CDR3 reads CATSDLAESTDTQYF. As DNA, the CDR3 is TGTGCCACCAGTGACCTAGCGGAGAGCACAGATACGCAGTATTTT.

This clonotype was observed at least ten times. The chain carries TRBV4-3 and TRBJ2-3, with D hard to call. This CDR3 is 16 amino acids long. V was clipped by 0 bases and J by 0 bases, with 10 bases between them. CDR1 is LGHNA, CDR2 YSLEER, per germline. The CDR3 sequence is CASSQDPGISTDTQYF. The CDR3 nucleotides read TGCGCCAGCAGCCAAGATCCTGGCATTAGCACAGATACGCAGTATTTT.

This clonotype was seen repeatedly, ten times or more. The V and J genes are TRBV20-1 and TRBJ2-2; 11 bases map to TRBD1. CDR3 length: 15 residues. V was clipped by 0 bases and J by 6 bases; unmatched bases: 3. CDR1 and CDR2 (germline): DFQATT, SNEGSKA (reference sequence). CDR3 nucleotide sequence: TGCAGTGCTAGAGACCCGGGACAGGGGGCCGGGGAGCTGTTTTTT. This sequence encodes CSARDPGQGAGELFF.

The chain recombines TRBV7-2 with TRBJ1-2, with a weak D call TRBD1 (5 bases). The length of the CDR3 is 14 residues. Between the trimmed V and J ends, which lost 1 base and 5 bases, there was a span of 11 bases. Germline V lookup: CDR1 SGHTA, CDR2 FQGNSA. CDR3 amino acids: CASSLEAGHYGYTF. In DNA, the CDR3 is TGTGCCAGCAGCTTAGAGGCGGGGCATTATGGCTACACCTTC.

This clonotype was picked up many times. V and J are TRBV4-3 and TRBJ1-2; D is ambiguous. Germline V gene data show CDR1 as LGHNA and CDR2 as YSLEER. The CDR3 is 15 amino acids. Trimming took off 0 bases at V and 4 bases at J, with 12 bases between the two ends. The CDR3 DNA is TGCGCCAGCAGCCAAGATCAGTCAGCGCTCTATGGCTACACCTTC. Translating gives CASSQDQSALYGYTF.

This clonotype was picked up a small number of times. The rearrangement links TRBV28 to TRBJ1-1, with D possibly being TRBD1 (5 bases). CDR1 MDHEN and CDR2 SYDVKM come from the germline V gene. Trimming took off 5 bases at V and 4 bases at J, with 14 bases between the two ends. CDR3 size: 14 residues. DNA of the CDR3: TGTGCCAGCAGTCCCGGGGGGAGGGCCACTGAAGCTTTCTTT. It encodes CASSPGGRATEAFF.

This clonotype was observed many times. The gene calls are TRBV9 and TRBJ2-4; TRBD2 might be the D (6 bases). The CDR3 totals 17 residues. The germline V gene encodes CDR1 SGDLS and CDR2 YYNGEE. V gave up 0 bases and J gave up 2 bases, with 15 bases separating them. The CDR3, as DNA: TGTGCCAGCAGCGTAGGTGGGGGACTTGATACCAAAAACATTCAGTACTTC. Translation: CASSVGGGLDTKNIQYF.

The CDR3 sequence: CASSPGQGVGTEAFF. CDR3 sequence (DNA): TGTGCCAGCTCACCGGGACAGGGAGTGGGCACTGAAGCTTTCTTT. The V and J genes are TRBV18 and TRBJ1-1; 9 bases fit TRBD1. Germline V CDR1 and CDR2: KGHSH, LQKENI. Trimming cost V 3 bases and J 4 bases; bases outside gene matches: 6. This CDR3 spans 15 amino acids.

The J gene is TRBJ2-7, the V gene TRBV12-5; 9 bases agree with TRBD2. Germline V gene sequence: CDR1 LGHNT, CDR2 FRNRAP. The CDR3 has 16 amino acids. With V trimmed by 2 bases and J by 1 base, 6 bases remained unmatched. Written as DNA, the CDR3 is TGTGCTAGTGGTTTGCGACTAGCGGAGACTTCCTACGAGCAGTACTTC. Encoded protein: CASGLRLAETSYEQYF.

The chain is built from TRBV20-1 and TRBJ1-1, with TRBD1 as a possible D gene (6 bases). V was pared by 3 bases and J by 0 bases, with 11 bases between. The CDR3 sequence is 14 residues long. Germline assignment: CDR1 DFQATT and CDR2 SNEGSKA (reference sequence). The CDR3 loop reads CSARVTGMNTEAFF. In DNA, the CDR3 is TGCAGTGCTAGGGTGACAGGCATGAACACTGAAGCTTTCTTT.

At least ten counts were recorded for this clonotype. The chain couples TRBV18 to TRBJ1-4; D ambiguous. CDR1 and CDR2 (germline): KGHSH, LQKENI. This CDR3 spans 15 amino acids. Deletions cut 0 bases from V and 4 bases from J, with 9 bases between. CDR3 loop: CASSPPSANNEKLFF. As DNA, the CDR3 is TGTGCCAGCTCACCACCGTCCGCGAATAATGAAAAACTGTTTTTT.

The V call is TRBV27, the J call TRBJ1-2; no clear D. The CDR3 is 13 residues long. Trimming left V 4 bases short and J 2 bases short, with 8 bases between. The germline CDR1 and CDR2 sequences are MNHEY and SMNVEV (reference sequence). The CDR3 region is CASSSGMNYGYTF. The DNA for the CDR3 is TGTGCCAGCAGTTCCGGGATGAACTATGGCTACACCTTC.

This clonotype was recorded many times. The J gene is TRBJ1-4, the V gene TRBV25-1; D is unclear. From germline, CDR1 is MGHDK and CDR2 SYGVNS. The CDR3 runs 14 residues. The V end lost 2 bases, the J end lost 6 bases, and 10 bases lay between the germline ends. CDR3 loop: CASSEQNQDEKLFF. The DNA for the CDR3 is TGTGCCAGCAGTGAACAGAACCAGGATGAAAAACTGTTTTTT.

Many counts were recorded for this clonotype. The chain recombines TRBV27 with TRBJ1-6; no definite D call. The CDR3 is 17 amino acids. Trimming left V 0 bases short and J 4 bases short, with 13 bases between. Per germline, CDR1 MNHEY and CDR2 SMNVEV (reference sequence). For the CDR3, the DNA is TGTGCCAGCAGTTTATCATCTCTTGGGCCTTATAATTCACCCCTCCACTTT. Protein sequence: CASSLSSLGPYNSPLHF.

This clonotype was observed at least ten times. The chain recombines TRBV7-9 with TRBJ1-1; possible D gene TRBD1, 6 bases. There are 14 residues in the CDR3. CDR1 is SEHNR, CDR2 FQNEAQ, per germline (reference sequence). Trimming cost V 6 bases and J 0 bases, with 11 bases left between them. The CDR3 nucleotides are TGTGCCAGCAGGGCCCCAGGGGTGAACACTGAAGCTTTCTTT. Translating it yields CASRAPGVNTEAFF.

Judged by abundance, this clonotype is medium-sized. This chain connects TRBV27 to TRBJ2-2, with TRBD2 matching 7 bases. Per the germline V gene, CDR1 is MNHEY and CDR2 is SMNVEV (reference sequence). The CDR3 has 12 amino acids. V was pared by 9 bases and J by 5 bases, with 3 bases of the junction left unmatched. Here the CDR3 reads CASMRGTGELFF. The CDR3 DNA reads TGTGCCAGTATGCGGGGGACCGGGGAGCTGTTTTTT.

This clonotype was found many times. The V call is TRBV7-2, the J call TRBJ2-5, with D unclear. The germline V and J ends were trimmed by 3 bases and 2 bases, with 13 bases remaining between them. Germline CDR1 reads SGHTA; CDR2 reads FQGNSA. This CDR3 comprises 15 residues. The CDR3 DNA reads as TGTGCCAGCAGCTTGATGAGTATGGAGCAAGAGACCCAGTACTTC. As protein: CASSLMSMEQETQYF.

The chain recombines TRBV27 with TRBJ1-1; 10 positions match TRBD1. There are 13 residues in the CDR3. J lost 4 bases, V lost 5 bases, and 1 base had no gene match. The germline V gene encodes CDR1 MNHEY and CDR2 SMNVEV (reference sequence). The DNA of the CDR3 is TGTGCCAGCAGTGACAGGGGGCCCACTGAAGCTTTCTTT. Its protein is CASSDRGPTEAFF.

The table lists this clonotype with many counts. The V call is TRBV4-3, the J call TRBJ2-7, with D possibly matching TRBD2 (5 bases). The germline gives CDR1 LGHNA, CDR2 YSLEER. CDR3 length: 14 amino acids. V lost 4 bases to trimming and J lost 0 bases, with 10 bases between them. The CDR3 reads CASSPSGSSYEQYF. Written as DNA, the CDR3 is TGCGCCAGCAGCCCATCGGGAAGCTCCTACGAGCAGTACTTC.

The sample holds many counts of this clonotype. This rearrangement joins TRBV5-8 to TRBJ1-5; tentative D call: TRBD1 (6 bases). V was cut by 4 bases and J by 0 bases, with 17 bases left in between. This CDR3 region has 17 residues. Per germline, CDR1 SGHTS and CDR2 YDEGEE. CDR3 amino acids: CASSTGTLANSNQPQHF. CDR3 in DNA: TGTGCCAGCAGCACCGGGACACTTGCCAATAGCAATCAGCCCCAGCATTTT. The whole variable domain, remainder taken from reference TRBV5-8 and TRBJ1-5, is EAGVTQSPTHLIKTRGQQATLRCSPISGHTSVYWYQQALGLGLQFLLWYDEGEERNRGNFPPRFSGRQFPNYSSELNVNALELEDSALYLCASSTGTLANSNQPQHFGDGTRLSIL.

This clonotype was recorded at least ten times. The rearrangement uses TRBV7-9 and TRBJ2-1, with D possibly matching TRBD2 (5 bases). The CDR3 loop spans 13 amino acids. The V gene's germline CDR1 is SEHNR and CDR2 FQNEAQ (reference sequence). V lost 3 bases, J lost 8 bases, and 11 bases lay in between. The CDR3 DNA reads TGTGCCAGCAGCTTCGTCTCGGAGGATGAGCAGTTCTTC. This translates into CASSFVSEDEQFF.